This TCR beta chain came from a study of CD8+CD57+ T cells in acquired aplastic anemia. Patients picked for sequencing had shown CD8+CD57+ cell expansion detected by flow cytometry. Genomic DNA, the template, was used for profiling of the TCR beta VDJ and CDR3. In TCRdb, the reads were re-called with MiXCR into one record per CDR3 protein. The sample has some 150,000 distinct CDR3 sequences, about two thirds seen once; the top ten hold more than 35%. Trimming cost V 2 bases and J 0 bases; bases outside gene matches: 10. The CDR3 loop spans 17 amino acids. CDR1 is SGHDT and CDR2 is YYEEEE in the germline V gene.

This sequence joins TRBV5-6 and TRBJ2-5; 7 positions agree with TRBD1. This clonotype originated in a human donor with aplastic anemia. The sequencing input was sorted CD4+, CD8+, or CD8+CD57+ T cells (not recorded which) from PBMCs. This CDR3 is CASSLSSRGYHQETQYF. The CDR3 nucleotides read TGTGCCAGCAGCTTATCATCCAGGGGGTACCACCAAGAGACCCAGTACTTC. Combining the CDR3 with reference TRBV5-6 and TRBJ2-5 gives the whole variable domain DAGVTQSPTHLIKTRGQQVTLRCSPKSGHDTVSWYQQALGQGPQFIFQYYEEEERQRGNFPDRFSGHQFPNYSSELNVNALLLGDSALYLCASSLSSRGYHQETQYFGPGTRLLVL.